These T cell receptor beta chains were read from a single sample in a study of T cell changes during pregnancy in multiple sclerosis. Generated by immunoSEQ multiplex PCR, the TCRdb table keeps only in-frame clones and is missing some. The data show over 65,000 clones, about 90% seen once. The source material was peripheral blood, sampled in the second trimester of pregnancy. The receptors originated from a female donor with multiple sclerosis, enrolled in a pregnancy study. Each CDR3 is given with its conserved first and last residue. The D gene is left open where the match is weak. The listing skips clone size in some rows; elsewhere it reads once, few, many or a size class.

d_call	v_call	j_call	clone_size	cdr3_nt	cdr3_aa
TRBD1	TRBV10-3	TRBJ1-6	.	TGTGCCACGGATTCCGGACAGGGGGCGCGAGGTTCACCCCTCCACTTT	CATDSGQGARGSPLHF
.	TRBV5-4	TRBJ2-1	.	TGTGCCAGCAGCTTGGGGGCGGGGATGCCGGTGAATGAGCAGTTCTTC	CASSLGAGMPVNEQFF
TRBD1	TRBV19	TRBJ1-4	.	TGTGCCAGTGGAGGGGGCCCAACTAATGAAAAACTGTTTTTT	CASGGGPTNEKLFF
TRBD1	TRBV7-9	TRBJ1-2	.	TGTGCCAGCAGCTTAGGGGACAGGGGGTATGGCTACACCTTC	CASSLGDRGYGYTF
.	TRBV19	TRBJ1-1	.	TGTGCCAGTAGCACCAGGGACACAGGCACTGAAGCTTTCTTT	CASSTRDTGTEAFF
TRBD1	TRBV6-5	TRBJ2-7	.	TGTGCCAGCAGTCGCCGGGACAGGGGGCTGCACGAGCAGTACTTC	CASSRRDRGLHEQYF
.	TRBV5-1	TRBJ1-1	.	TGCGCCAGCAGTGTCGTGGGGAGCACTGAAGCTTTCTTT	CASSVVGSTEAFF
.	TRBV19	TRBJ1-1	few	TGTGCCATTCGAAAACAGGGCACTGAAGCTTTCTTT	CAIRKQGTEAFF
.	TRBV30	TRBJ1-3	once	TGTGCCTGGAAGACAGGAAACTCTGGAAACACCATATATTTT	CAWKTGNSGNTIYF
.	TRBV5-8	TRBJ2-2	.	TGTGCCAGCAGCTTGGACCAGGGAAACACCGGGGAGCTGTTTTTT	CASSLDQGNTGELFF
TRBD2	TRBV9	TRBJ2-3	.	TGTGCCAGCAGCGTTAGCGGGGGGCCCTTAAGAGATACGCAGTATTTT	CASSVSGGPLRDTQYF
.	TRBV29-1	TRBJ2-7	.	TGCAGCGTTGAAGTGGCTAGTCAAGAGCAGTACTTC	CSVEVASQEQYF
TRBD1	TRBV5-1	TRBJ1-6	.	TGCGCCAGCAGCCCGCGGACAGGGGGTAATTCACCCCTCCACTTT	CASSPRTGGNSPLHF
.	TRBV5-1	TRBJ1-3	.	TGCGCCAGCAGCCCCGGACAGCTCTCTGGAAACACCATATATTTT	CASSPGQLSGNTIYF
TRBD1	TRBV4-2	TRBJ1-1	.	TGTGCCAGCAGCCAAGGGCTCCTGACAGGGGGAGACACTGAAGCTTTCTTT	CASSQGLLTGGDTEAFF
.	TRBV6-1	TRBJ2-1	.	TGTGCCAGCAGCTCCAACCGGGGGAGATTCTTC	CASSSNRGRFF
TRBD2	TRBV14	TRBJ2-1	.	TGTGCCAGCAGTCCCCTAGCGGGGTCCTACAATGAGCAGTTCTTC	CASSPLAGSYNEQFF
TRBD1	TRBV5-5	TRBJ2-7	.	TGTGCCAGCAGCTTGGACAGGGGTCCCTACGAGCAGTACTTC	CASSLDRGPYEQYF
.	TRBV10-1	TRBJ1-2	few	TGCGCCAGCAGTGACGAGGGCTACACCTTC	CASSDEGYTF
.	TRBV9	TRBJ2-2	once	TGTGCCAGCAGCGTAGGGGGGACTTTCGCCGGGGAGCTGTTTTTT	CASSVGGTFAGELFF
.	TRBV29-1	TRBJ2-5	.	TGCAGCGTTGAGAGGGAAGAGACCCAGTACTTC	CSVEREETQYF
.	TRBV5-4	TRBJ2-5	.	TGTGCCAGCAGCCCCCACTGGCGGGGCCCTCTAGAGACCCAGTACTTC	CASSPHWRGPLETQYF
.	TRBV6-4	TRBJ2-1	few	TGTGCCAGCAGTGAAGACAGCGATTCCTACAATGAGCAGTTCTTC	CASSEDSDSYNEQFF
.	TRBV9	TRBJ1-1	once	TGTGCCAGCAGCGTTTCCGGGGACTCCAACACTGAAGCTTTCTTT	CASSVSGDSNTEAFF
TRBD1	TRBV2	TRBJ1-2	.	TGTGCCAGCAGTGAGGACAGGGGGAGGTTTGGCTACACCTTC	CASSEDRGRFGYTF
TRBD1	TRBV30	TRBJ1-5	.	TGTGCCTGGAGTGTGGGGACAGGGTACAATCAGCCCCAGCATTTT	CAWSVGTGYNQPQHF
.	TRBV30	TRBJ2-6	.	TGTGCCTGGAGTGAAGTAAACAGGGTAGGCTCTGGGGCCAACGTCCTGACTTTC	CAWSEVNRVGSGANVLTF
.	TRBV30	TRBJ2-3	.	TGTGCCTGGAGCCTACTCACAGATACGCAGTATTTT	CAWSLLTDTQYF
TRBD2	TRBV7-3	TRBJ2-3	once	TGTGCCAGCAGCTTAACGCAGGCTAGCGGGGCCCCTAGCACAGATACGCAGTATTTT	CASSLTQASGAPSTDTQYF
TRBD1	TRBV7-3	TRBJ1-6	.	TGTGCCAGCAGCTTCCAGGGGGTAGGGAATTCACCCCTCCACTTT	CASSFQGVGNSPLHF
TRBD2	TRBV9	TRBJ2-1	.	TGTGCCAGCAGCGCATCCGGTTGGGAGGGGAATGAGCAGTTCTTC	CASSASGWEGNEQFF
.	TRBV19	TRBJ1-2	.	TGTGTAAATAAGGGGGAGCCTATCTATGGCTACACCTTC	CVNKGEPIYGYTF
TRBD2	TRBV29-1	TRBJ2-2	.	TGCAGCGTTCTGGGACTAGCGGGCCCGAACACCGGGGAGCTGTTTTTT	CSVLGLAGPNTGELFF
TRBD1	TRBV29-1	TRBJ1-1	.	TGCAGCGTAAACAGGGGAGGCGGAGTGCTGAACACTGAAGCTTTCTTT	CSVNRGGGVLNTEAFF
TRBD1	TRBV5-1	TRBJ1-1	.	TGCGCCAGCAGCTTAGGGACAGGGAGTTCCGTGGGGAACACTGAAGCTTTCTTT	CASSLGTGSSVGNTEAFF
TRBD1	TRBV7-3	TRBJ1-5	.	TGTGCCAGCAGCCTAAAACCGGGACAGGAGCAGCATTTT	CASSLKPGQEQHF
TRBD2	TRBV7-3	TRBJ2-3	.	TGTGCCAGCAGCTATGGGAGGCTAGCGGGCACAGATACGCAGTATTTT	CASSYGRLAGTDTQYF
.	TRBV19	TRBJ1-1	.	TGTGCCAGTAGTTCCAAAACAGGGAACACTGAAGCTTTCTTT	CASSSKTGNTEAFF
TRBD1	TRBV19	TRBJ2-2	.	TGTGCCAGTAGTACCTACAGGGGGAACACCGGGGAGCTGTTTTTT	CASSTYRGNTGELFF
.	TRBV5-5	TRBJ1-5	.	TGTGCCAGCAGCTTGCACAGGGTGGGGAATCAGCCCCAGCATTTT	CASSLHRVGNQPQHF
TRBD2	TRBV14	TRBJ2-1	.	TGTGCCAGCAGCCAAGATCTAGCGGGCCTACCGTTCTTC	CASSQDLAGLPFF
.	TRBV7-2	TRBJ2-7	once	TGTGCCAGCAGCCTTGGCGTCGGAGCCTACGAGCAGTACTTC	CASSLGVGAYEQYF
TRBD1	TRBV9	TRBJ1-2	once	TGTGCCAGCAGTACGGGACAGGTGGACTACACCTTC	CASSTGQVDYTF
.	TRBV7-2	TRBJ1-1	.	TGTGCCAGCAGCCCCCCGGACTTGACTAGAGGCCAGCGGGCTTTCTTT	CASSPPDLTRGQRAFF
TRBD2	TRBV4-2	TRBJ2-5	once	TGTGCCAGCAGCTCCGGGGGAGCGGGGGGACAAGAGACCCAGTACTTC	CASSSGGAGGQETQYF
TRBD2	TRBV7-2	TRBJ2-2	.	TGTGCCAGCAGCTTCCCGCTGACTAGCGGGGGATCGAACACCGGGGAGCTGTTTTTT	CASSFPLTSGGSNTGELFF
TRBD1	TRBV30	TRBJ2-7	.	TGTGCCTGGAGGGGGACAGGGTTAACCTACGAGCAGTACTTC	CAWRGTGLTYEQYF
.	TRBV2	TRBJ2-7	.	TGTGCCAGCAGTGAGCGTTCATTCGGGGACTACGAGCAGTACTTC	CASSERSFGDYEQYF
.	TRBV12-5	TRBJ2-3	.	TGTGCTAGCCGCCTCGGAGGCCTCACAGATACGCAGTATTTT	CASRLGGLTDTQYF
TRBD1	TRBV19	TRBJ1-6	.	TGTGCCAGTAGTGCCACCCGGGACAGAGTCAATTCACCCCTCCACTTT	CASSATRDRVNSPLHF
.	TRBV11-3	TRBJ2-7	.	TGTGCCAGCAGCTCCGACACGAACTCCTACGAGCAGTACTTC	CASSSDTNSYEQYF
TRBD2	TRBV6-5	TRBJ2-5	.	TGTGCCAGCAGTTCTAGCGGGGGGGTCCAAGAGACCCAGTACTTC	CASSSSGGVQETQYF
TRBD1	TRBV4-1	TRBJ2-2	.	TGCGCCAGCAGCCAAGATAAGGGACAGGGAACTACCCGGGAGCTGTTTTTT	CASSQDKGQGTTRELFF
TRBD1	TRBV6-5	TRBJ1-6	.	TGTGCCAGCAGTACACAGACAGGGGGGTCACCCCTCCACTTT	CASSTQTGGSPLHF
.	TRBV7-6	TRBJ1-3	.	TGTGCCAGCAGCTTAGATGGGACATCTGGAAACACCATATATTTT	CASSLDGTSGNTIYF